Listed below are T cell receptor beta chains from one sample, sequenced in a study of cytomegalovirus exposure and HLA in healthy donors. The protocol was immunoSEQ multiplex PCR, while the TCRdb copy is restricted to in-frame clones and leaves out a portion. The sample has roughly 200,000 clones; 75% to 85% are singletons. The sample was PBMCs. These receptors all come from a woman aged 35 to 49 in good health and CMV-seronegative. CDR3s include the opening cysteine and the closing phenylalanine or tryptophan. Each record gives: CDR3 DNA, CDR3 protein, D gene, V gene, J gene, clone size. D genes are given only for firm matches. Only some rows state a clone size, as once, few, many or a class for expanded clones.

cdr3_nt: TGTGCCAGCAGCTTGCAGTACTCTGGGGCCAACGTCCTGACTTTC
cdr3_aa: CASSLQYSGANVLTF
d_call: NA
v_call: TRBV11-2
j_call: TRBJ2-6
clone_size: NA

cdr3_nt: TGTGCCAGCAGTCGACCGGGACAGAGTACCTACGAGCAGTACTTC
cdr3_aa: CASSRPGQSTYEQYF
d_call: TRBD1
v_call: TRBV27
j_call: TRBJ2-7
clone_size: NA

cdr3_nt: TGTGCCAGCAGCATACGACTAGCGAGCACAGATACGCAGTATTTT
cdr3_aa: CASSIRLASTDTQYF
d_call: TRBD2
v_call: TRBV11-2
j_call: TRBJ2-3
clone_size: NA

cdr3_nt: TGCGCCAGCAGCCCGGTAGGGGGCCATGAGCAGTTCTTC
cdr3_aa: CASSPVGGHEQFF
d_call: TRBD1
v_call: TRBV4-1
j_call: TRBJ2-1
clone_size: NA

cdr3_nt: TGTGCCAGTAGTATATCCGGGACAGGGGTCTCACCCCTCCACTTT
cdr3_aa: CASSISGTGVSPLHF
d_call: TRBD1
v_call: TRBV19
j_call: TRBJ1-6
clone_size: once

cdr3_nt: TGTGCCAGCAGTCCGTCGCACTATGGCGTCTATGGCTACACCTTC
cdr3_aa: CASSPSHYGVYGYTF
d_call: NA
v_call: TRBV6-5
j_call: TRBJ1-2
clone_size: NA

cdr3_nt: TGTGCCTGTGGCGGGAGGGCCTCCGGGGAGCTGTTTTTT
cdr3_aa: CACGGRASGELFF
d_call: TRBD2
v_call: TRBV30
j_call: TRBJ2-2
clone_size: NA

cdr3_nt: TGCGCCAGCAGCCCAATTAGCGGGTCGCCCTCCTACGAGCAGTACTTC
cdr3_aa: CASSPISGSPSYEQYF
d_call: TRBD2
v_call: TRBV4-1
j_call: TRBJ2-7
clone_size: NA

cdr3_nt: TGTGCCAGCAGCCCTATGACGGGGGCCAAAAACATTCAGTACTTC
cdr3_aa: CASSPMTGAKNIQYF
d_call: NA
v_call: TRBV7-9
j_call: TRBJ2-4
clone_size: NA

cdr3_nt: TGCGCCAGCAATCGCGGAGGGTTCTCCAGCTCCTACAATGAGCAGTTCTTC
cdr3_aa: CASNRGGFSSSYNEQFF
d_call: NA
v_call: TRBV5-1
j_call: TRBJ2-1
clone_size: NA

cdr3_nt: TGTGCCAGCAGGCTTACAGGGAATGAGCAGTTCTTC
cdr3_aa: CASRLTGNEQFF
d_call: NA
v_call: TRBV27
j_call: TRBJ2-1
clone_size: NA

cdr3_nt: TGTGCCAGTAGTACCCATGCCTACAATGAGCAGTTCTTC
cdr3_aa: CASSTHAYNEQFF
d_call: NA
v_call: TRBV19
j_call: TRBJ2-1
clone_size: NA